This TCR beta chain was observed in a study of blood T cells in healthy people across ages. Study background: About one barcoded TCR beta cDNA was captured per two T cells.

The trim removed 9 bases at V and 2 bases at J, leaving 10 bases unmatched. The CDR3 loop spans 15 amino acids. Germline loops: CDR1 WNHNN, CDR2 SYGVQD (reference sequence). It was with a sample-barcoded 5' primer and a J-beta primer mix that a second PCR of roughly 7 to 12 cycles was run. TCRdb reprocessed the 5' RACE reads with MiXCR, giving one entry per CDR3 protein. The sample shows approximately 1.5 million distinct CDR3 sequences, almost 35% of them seen only once. This clonotype originated in a woman in her twenties or thirties in good health. The V call is TRBV10-1, the J call TRBJ2-3, with 8 bases lining up with TRBD1. Sequencing was performed on blood. CDR3 nucleotides: TGCGCCAGAAGGTGGGACAGGTCCGACACAGATACGCAGTATTTT. Amino acid sequence: CARRWDRSDTDTQYF.